This T cell receptor beta chain was sequenced in a study of cytomegalovirus exposure and HLA in healthy donors. Study conclusions and caveats: Confirmation in vitro established that three CMV-associated chains were specific for CMV antigens. Previously analyzed data showed that most TCR beta V segments were productive at a frequency of about 87% or about 30%.

This clone was found a few times. No antigen is known for it. Amplification used 60 Vbeta primers and 13 Jbeta primers. TCRdb keeps only in-frame clones here, not all; method: immunoSEQ multiplex PCR. The sample lists about 98,000 clones, roughly 70% occurring once. The source of this sequence is a man aged 50-59 years in good health and CMV-seronegative. Sequencing was performed on PBMCs.

As DNA, the CDR3 is TGTGCCAGCAGTTTACGGAGGGCCATTATGGACAATGAGCAGTTCTTC. Translating gives CASSLRRAIMDNEQFF. The V call is TRBV2, the J call TRBJ2-1; D possibly corresponds to TRBD2 (6 bases). Germline V gene lookup returns CDR1 SNHLY and CDR2 FYNNEI. The length of the CDR3 is 16 residues. Trimming took off 5 bases at V and 5 bases at J, with 19 bases between the two ends.